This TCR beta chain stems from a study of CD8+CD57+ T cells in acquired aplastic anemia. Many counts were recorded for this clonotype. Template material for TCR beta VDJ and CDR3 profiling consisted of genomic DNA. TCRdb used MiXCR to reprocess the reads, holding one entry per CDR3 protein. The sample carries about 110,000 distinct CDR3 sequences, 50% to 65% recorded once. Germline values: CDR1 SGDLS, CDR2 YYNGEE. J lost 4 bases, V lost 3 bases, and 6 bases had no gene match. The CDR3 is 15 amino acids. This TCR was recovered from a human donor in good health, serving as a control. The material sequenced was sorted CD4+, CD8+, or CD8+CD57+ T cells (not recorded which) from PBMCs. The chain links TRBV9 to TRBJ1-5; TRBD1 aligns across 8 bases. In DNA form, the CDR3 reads TGTGCCAGCAGCGGCGGGACAGGTCAGAATCAGCCCCAGCATTTT. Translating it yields CASSGGTGQNQPQHF.